This TCR beta chain derives from a study of blood T cell repertoires in COVID-19. Study as a whole: The cDNA or gDNA used as material had been derived from T cells, B-cell-depleted T cells, or PBMCs.

The count of this clone is one. Sequencing used immunoSEQ multiplex PCR; TCRdb keeps in-frame clones, though not all of them. The sample gives around 230,000 clones, approximately 83% of which show up once; around 25% is in the top ten. The receptor's source is a man aged 40-49 years with acute or convalescent COVID-19. Sequencing was carried out using peripheral blood.

CDR3 sequence reads: CASSPGQAGGYDTGELFF. CDR3 DNA: TGTGCCAGCAGTCCGGGCCAAGCGGGAGGGTATGACACCGGGGAGCTGTTTTTT. This sequence joins TRBV6-6 and TRBJ2-2; 10 bases match TRBD2. The CDR3 consists of 18 residues. CDR1 and CDR2 from the germline V gene are MNHNY and SVGAGI (reference sequence). V dropped 5 bases and J dropped 3; count of bases not matched to a gene: 12.